A single sample is the source of the 23 T cell receptor beta chains below, sequenced in a study of CD8+ T cells in alopecia areata (dated by TCRdb to the late 2010s). Libraries were made using the immunoSEQ multiplex PCR assay. To provide template for TCR sequencing, every sample had RNA extracted and reverse transcribed into cDNA. TCRdb limited this immuneACCESS table to in-frame rearrangements with V and J called. A share of clones is missing; checked studies link under half to unresolved V genes, and the rest is unexplained. For this sample there are 190,000 or so clones; about 60% appear just once. Roughly 12% of the sample belongs to the ten largest clones. Taken with the paper, the label for time point translates to: 24 weeks on oral tofacitinib. Per the publication, the treatment or condition label means: oral pan-JAK inhibitor, 5-10 mg twice daily. The source was CD8+ T cells sorted from blood, collected at week 24, from a patient treated with tofacitinib. Source of these receptors: a human donor with alopecia areata.

The chain recombines TRBV30 with TRBJ2-1; 7 bases line up with TRBD2. Germline V gives CDR1 GTSNPN, CDR2 SVGIG (reference sequence). The V segment lost 3 bases and the J segment 5 bases; nucleotides outside the gene matches: 10. This CDR3 spans 15 amino acids. CDR3 in amino acids: CAWRTPGGRNNEQFF. The CDR3 DNA is TGTGCCTGGAGGACCCCGGGGGGAAGGAACAATGAGCAGTTCTTC.

This clone was observed a handful of times. J is TRBJ2-3 and V is TRBV2, with D hard to call. Germline V gives CDR1 SNHLY, CDR2 FYNNEI. CDR3 length equals 15 residues. Trimming took 11 bases from V and 4 from J, leaving 22 bases between them. The CDR3 spells CAQKPAYPRPDTQYF. The CDR3 bases are TGTGCCCAAAAACCCGCATACCCACGCCCAGATACGCAGTATTTT.

The chain links TRBV7-6 to TRBJ2-1; the D gene is possibly TRBD2 (5 bases). Germline V gene data show CDR1 as SGHVS and CDR2 as FNYEAQ. The CDR3 sequence is 14 residues long. V lost 0 bases and J lost 9, with 12 bases in between. The CDR3 DNA sequence: TGTGCCAGCAGCTTAGCTTCACTAGGCGGTGAGCAGTTCTTC. Translating gives CASSLASLGGEQFF.

The CDR3 sequence is CATQGGNQPQHF. CDR3 in DNA: TGTGCCACTCAGGGAGGCAATCAGCCCCAGCATTTT. The chain joins TRBV6-5 to TRBJ1-5, with D possibly TRBD1 on 5 matching bases. Deletions cut 10 bases from V and 2 bases from J, with 9 bases between. The CDR3 has 12 amino acids. Germline V gene sequence: CDR1 MNHEY, CDR2 SVGAGI.

The chain recombines TRBV6-5 with TRBJ2-3; D gene ambiguous. The V gene's germline CDR1 is MNHEY and CDR2 SVGAGI. Between the trimmed V and J ends, which lost 2 bases and 2 bases, there was a span of 14 bases. The CDR3 length is 16 residues. DNA for the CDR3: TGTGCCAGCAGTTACGGCCTACGGGCAAACACAGATACGCAGTATTTT. It yields the protein CASSYGLRANTDTQYF.

This chain joins TRBV7-9 and TRBJ2-1, with 8 bases lining up with TRBD1. Germline V gene sequence: CDR1 SEHNR, CDR2 FQNEAQ (reference sequence). The CDR3 length is 14 residues. After removal of 6 bases from V and 6 bases from J, the junction contained 7 bases not matched to a gene. In nucleotides, the CDR3 is TGTGCCAGCAGACCCGGGACAGGCATCAATGAGCAGTTCTTC. Translated, it gives CASRPGTGINEQFF. The full variable domain, completed using reference TRBV7-9 and TRBJ2-1, is DTGVSQNPRHKITKRGQNVTFRCDPISEHNRLYWYRQTLGQGPEFLTYFQNEAQLEKSRLLSDRFSAERPKGSFSTLEIQRTEQGDSAMYLCASRPGTGINEQFFGPGTRLTVL.

This clone was seen once. The chain has TRBV9 and TRBJ1-1, with D tentatively TRBD1 (5 bases). This CDR3 contains 13 residues. Germline V gives CDR1 SGDLS, CDR2 YYNGEE. Trimming took 10 bases from V and 2 from J, leaving 15 bases between them. CDR3 protein: CASRGVINTEAFF. CDR3 DNA: TGTGCCTCCCGGGGGGTTATCAACACTGAAGCTTTCTTT.

This clone showed up just once. This may be a read error, as it is one base from a much larger clone. The sample carries other DNA sequences with the same CDR3. J is TRBJ1-1 and V is TRBV11-2, with no clear D. The CDR3 is 13 residues long. Trimming removed 3 bases at V and 1 base at J, with 6 bases between. CDR1 is SGHAT, CDR2 FQNNGV, per germline. CDR3: CASSLGQNTEAFF. The CDR3 DNA is TGTGCCAGCAGCTTGGGCCAGAACACTGAAGCTTTCTTT.

There are a few counts of this clone. The chain recombines TRBV7-3 with TRBJ1-6; weak D call: TRBD1 (5 bases). The V end lost 2 bases, the J end lost 10 bases, and 12 bases lay between the germline ends. There are 14 residues in the CDR3. The V gene's germline CDR1 is SGHTA and CDR2 FQGTGA. DNA for the CDR3: TGTGCCAGCAGCTTAGGGACGGTCGAATCACCCCTCCACTTT. It encodes CASSLGTVESPLHF.

The V gene is TRBV13, the J gene TRBJ2-7; 11 nucleotides match TRBD1. Germline loops: CDR1 PRHDT, CDR2 FYEKMQ (reference sequence). The trim removed 5 bases at V and 5 bases at J, leaving 5 bases unmatched. This CDR3 is built from 14 residues. CDR3 sequence (DNA): TGTGCCAGCAGCCTGGGACAGGGGGAGCACGAGCAGTACTTC. It specifies CASSLGQGEHEQYF.

The rearrangement uses TRBV7-9 and TRBJ2-3, with D uncertain. The germline CDR1 and CDR2 sequences are SEHNR and FQNEAQ (reference sequence). The CDR3 totals 15 residues. Trimming cost V 4 bases and J 2 bases, with 13 bases left between them. The CDR3 nucleotides read TGTGCCAGCAGCTCTTTAGGGCCGAACACAGATACGCAGTATTTT. Translated, it gives CASSSLGPNTDTQYF.

This chain uses TRBV7-9 with TRBJ2-2; the D is unclear. With 1 base removed from V and 2 bases from J, the gap between germline ends came to 8 bases. The length of the CDR3 is 15 residues. CDR1 is SEHNR, CDR2 FQNEAQ, per germline (reference sequence). The CDR3 nucleotides read TGTGCCAGCAGCTTAGGGACGGATAACACCGGGGAGCTGTTTTTT. Encoded protein: CASSLGTDNTGELFF.

V gene TRBV25-1 combines with J gene TRBJ2-2; tentative D call: TRBD1 (5 bases). V was trimmed by 7 bases and J by 6 bases, leaving 12 bases between them. This CDR3 is built from 13 residues. CDR1 is MGHDK and CDR2 is SYGVNS in the germline V gene. Here the CDR3 reads CASTMTDSGELFF. CDR3 bases: TGTGCCAGCACCATGACAGATTCCGGGGAGCTGTTTTTT.

The chain links TRBV2 to TRBJ1-1; perhaps TRBD1 as D (6 bases). This CDR3 is 14 amino acids long. V was shortened by 8 bases and J by 4 bases, with 17 bases between the two germline ends. CDR1 and CDR2 (germline): SNHLY, FYNNEI. CDR3 loop: CASEGQDMSTEAFF. CDR3 coding DNA: TGTGCCAGCGAGGGACAAGACATGAGCACTGAAGCTTTCTTT.

The rearrangement joins TRBV2 to TRBJ2-3; no clear D. Germline values: CDR1 SNHLY, CDR2 FYNNEI. This CDR3 comprises 17 residues. The V end lost 4 bases, the J end lost 4 bases, and 21 bases lay between the germline ends. CDR3 coding DNA: TGTGCCAGCAGTGCACCCACCACCGGCCCTGGGGCAGATACGCAGTATTTT. It is translated as CASSAPTTGPGADTQYF.

The chain has TRBV5-1 and TRBJ1-2; maybe TRBD1 (6 bases). CDR1 SGHRS and CDR2 YFSETQ come from the germline V gene. V was trimmed by 2 bases and J by 6 bases, leaving 11 bases between them. This CDR3 comprises 13 residues. CDR3 loop: CASSFDQGHGYTF. CDR3 sequence (DNA): TGCGCCAGCAGCTTTGATCAGGGGCATGGCTACACCTTC.

This clone was seen more than once but under ten times. The junction shows a germline mismatch at one end, possibly a read error. This chain uses TRBV10-2 with TRBJ2-3; D is unclear. Looked up from germline, CDR1 is WSHSY and CDR2 is SAAADI. This CDR3 is 12 amino acids long. This CDR3 is CASGDTPDTQYF. CDR3 bases: TGCGCCAGCGGTGATACTCCAGATACGCAGTATTTT.

This clone was found a few times. This rearrangement joins TRBV13 to TRBJ2-7, with TRBD2 matching 9 bases. Germline V gene sequence: CDR1 PRHDT, CDR2 FYEKMQ (reference sequence). Trimming removed 5 bases from V and 4 bases from J; junction bases left unmatched: 3. The CDR3 consists of 13 residues. The CDR3 here is CASSLGLAYEQYF. CDR3 DNA: TGTGCCAGCAGCCTGGGACTAGCTTACGAGCAGTACTTC.

V usage is TRBV30 and J usage is TRBJ2-7, with 7 bases that match TRBD1. V trimming: 4 bases; J trimming: 7 bases; junction bases outside the gene matches: 7. CDR3 size: 12 residues. Per germline, CDR1 GTSNPN and CDR2 SVGIG (reference sequence). CDR3 nucleotides: TGTGCCTGGATCGGGACAGTCGGTGAGCAGTACTTC. This encodes CAWIGTVGEQYF.

This clone came up a few times. The chain uses TRBV18 and TRBJ2-7; 8 bases fit TRBD1. The CDR3 spans 14 residues. V was clipped by 4 bases and J by 2 bases; unmatched bases: 4. Looked up from germline, CDR1 is KGHSH and CDR2 is LQKENI. The CDR3 here is CASSQGQGPYEQYF. CDR3 sequence (DNA): TGTGCCAGCTCACAAGGACAGGGTCCCTACGAGCAGTACTTC.

J is TRBJ1-1 and V is TRBV30; D remains ambiguous. The CDR3 has 14 amino acids. The germline CDR1 and CDR2 sequences are GTSNPN and SVGIG (reference sequence). V gave up 5 bases and J gave up 1 base, with 14 bases separating them. In nucleotides, the CDR3 is TGTGCCTGGGATAGCGGCAGCGGGAACACTGAAGCTTTCTTT. Its translation: CAWDSGSGNTEAFF.

V usage is TRBV7-9 and J usage is TRBJ2-1, with 9 positions matching TRBD1. The J segment lost 1 base and the V segment lost 10 bases, leaving 2 bases of the junction unmatched. The CDR3 is 13 residues long. The V gene's germline CDR1 is SEHNR and CDR2 FQNEAQ (reference sequence). The CDR3, as DNA: TGTGCCACCGGGACAGGGTCCTACAATGAGCAGTTCTTC. It translates to CATGTGSYNEQFF.

This chain uses TRBV28 with TRBJ2-3, with D possibly being TRBD2 (5 bases). Deletions cut 7 bases from V and 0 bases from J, with 17 bases between. The germline CDR1 and CDR2 sequences are MDHEN and SYDVKM. This CDR3 is 16 amino acids long. The CDR3 protein is CASIPREGSSTDTQYF. CDR3 nucleotide sequence: TGTGCCAGCATTCCCCGTGAGGGCTCTAGCACAGATACGCAGTATTTT.